This TCR beta chain came from a study of blood T cell repertoires in COVID-19. Across the study: The analysed material was cDNA or gDNA that came from T cells, B-cell-depleted T cells, or PBMCs.

V gave up 5 bases and J gave up 0 bases; unmatched junction bases: 9. Germline-derived CDR1 and CDR2 are SEHNR and FQNEAQ (reference sequence). The CDR3 length is 16 residues. Patients in Seattle were enrolled during active infection, then followed longitudinally. Clones were sequenced by immunoSEQ multiplex PCR, and TCRdb holds only the in-frame ones, with some missing. The table shows about 200,000 clones, with around four fifths occurring only once. The J gene is TRBJ2-7, the V gene TRBV7-9; 8 bases align to TRBD1. Sequenced sample: peripheral blood. This receptor was taken from a man in his 60s with COVID-19, enrolled during active disease. The DNA for the CDR3 is TGTGCCAGCAGCGCACGTCCGGGACAGGTCTCCTACGAGCAGTACTTC. Residues: CASSARPGQVSYEQYF.